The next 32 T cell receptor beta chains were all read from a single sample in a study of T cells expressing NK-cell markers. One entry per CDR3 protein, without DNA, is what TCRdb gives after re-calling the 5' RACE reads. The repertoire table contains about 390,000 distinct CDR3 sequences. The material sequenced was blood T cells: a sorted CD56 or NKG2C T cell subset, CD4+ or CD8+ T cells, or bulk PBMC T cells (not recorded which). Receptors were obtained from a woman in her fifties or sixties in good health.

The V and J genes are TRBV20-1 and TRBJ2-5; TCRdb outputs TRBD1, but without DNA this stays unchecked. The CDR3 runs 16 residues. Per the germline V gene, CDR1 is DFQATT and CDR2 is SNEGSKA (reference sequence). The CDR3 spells CSALPRDPGLQETQYF.

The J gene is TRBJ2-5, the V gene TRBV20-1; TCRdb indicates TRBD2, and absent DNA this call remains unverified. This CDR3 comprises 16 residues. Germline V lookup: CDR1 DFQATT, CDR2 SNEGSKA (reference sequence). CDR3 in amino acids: CSAGGGSGRTGETQYF.

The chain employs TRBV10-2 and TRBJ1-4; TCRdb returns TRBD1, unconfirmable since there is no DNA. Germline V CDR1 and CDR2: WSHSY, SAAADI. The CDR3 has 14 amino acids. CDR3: CASRPGSWDEKLFF.

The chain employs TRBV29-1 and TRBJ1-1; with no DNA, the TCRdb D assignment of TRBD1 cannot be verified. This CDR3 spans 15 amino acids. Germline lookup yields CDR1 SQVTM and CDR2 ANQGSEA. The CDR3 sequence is CSVPRNRLPNTEAFF.

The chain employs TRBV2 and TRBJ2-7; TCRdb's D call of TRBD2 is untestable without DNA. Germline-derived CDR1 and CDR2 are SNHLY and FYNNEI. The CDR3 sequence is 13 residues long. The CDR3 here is CARDTGTSGEQYF.

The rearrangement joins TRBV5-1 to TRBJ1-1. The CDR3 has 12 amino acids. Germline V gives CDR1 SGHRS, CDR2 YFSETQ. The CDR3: CASGDTGTDAFF.

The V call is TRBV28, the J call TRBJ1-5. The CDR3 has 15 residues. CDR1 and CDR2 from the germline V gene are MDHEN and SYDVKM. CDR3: CASREFKYSNQPQHF.

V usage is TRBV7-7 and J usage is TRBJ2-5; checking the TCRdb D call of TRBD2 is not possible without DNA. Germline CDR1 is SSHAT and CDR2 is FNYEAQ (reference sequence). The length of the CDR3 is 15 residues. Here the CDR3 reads CASSSGLAGAATQYF.

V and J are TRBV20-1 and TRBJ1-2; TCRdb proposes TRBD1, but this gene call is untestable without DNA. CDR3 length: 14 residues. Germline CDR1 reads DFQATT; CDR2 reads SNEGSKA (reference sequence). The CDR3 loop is CSVRDRGSFYGYTF.

This CDR3 reads CASSTGTSGRIRLGELFF. This chain joins TRBV6-5 and TRBJ2-2; TCRdb names TRBD2, which stays unverified in the absence of DNA. The germline V gene has CDR1 MNHEY and CDR2 SVGAGI. The CDR3 spans 18 residues.

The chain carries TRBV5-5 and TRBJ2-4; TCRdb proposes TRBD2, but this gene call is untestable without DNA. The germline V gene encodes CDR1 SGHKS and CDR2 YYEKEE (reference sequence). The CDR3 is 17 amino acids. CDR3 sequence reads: CASSPIASGLAKNIQYF.

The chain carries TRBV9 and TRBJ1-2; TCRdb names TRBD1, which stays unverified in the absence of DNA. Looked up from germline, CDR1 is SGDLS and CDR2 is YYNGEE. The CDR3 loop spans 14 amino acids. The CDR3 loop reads CASRATGLVYGYTF.

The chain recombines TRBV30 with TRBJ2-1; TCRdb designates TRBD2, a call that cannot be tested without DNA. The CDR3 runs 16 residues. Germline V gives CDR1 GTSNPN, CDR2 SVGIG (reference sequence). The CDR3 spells CAWKNRGSGRFNEQFF.

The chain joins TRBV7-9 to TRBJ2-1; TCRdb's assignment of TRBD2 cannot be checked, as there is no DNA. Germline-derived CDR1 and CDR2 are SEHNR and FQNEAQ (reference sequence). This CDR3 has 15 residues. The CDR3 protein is CASSSRGLAGERQFF.

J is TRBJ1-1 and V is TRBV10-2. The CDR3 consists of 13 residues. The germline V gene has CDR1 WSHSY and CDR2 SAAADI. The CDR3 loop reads CASTGNPNTEAFF.

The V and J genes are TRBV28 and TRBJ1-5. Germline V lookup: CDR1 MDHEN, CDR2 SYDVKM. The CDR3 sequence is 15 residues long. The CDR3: CASRTRVGFNQPQHF.

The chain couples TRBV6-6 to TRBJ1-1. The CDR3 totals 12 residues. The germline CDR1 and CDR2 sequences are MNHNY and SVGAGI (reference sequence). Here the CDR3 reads CASTRQDTEAFF.

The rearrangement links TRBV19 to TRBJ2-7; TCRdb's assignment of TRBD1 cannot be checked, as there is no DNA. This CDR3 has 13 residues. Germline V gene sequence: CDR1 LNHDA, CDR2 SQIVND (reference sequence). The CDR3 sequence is CASSLDSNYEQYF.

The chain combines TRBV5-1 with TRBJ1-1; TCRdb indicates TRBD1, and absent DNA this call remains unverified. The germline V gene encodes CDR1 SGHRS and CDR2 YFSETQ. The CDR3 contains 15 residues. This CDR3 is CASSTQGTLNTEAFF.

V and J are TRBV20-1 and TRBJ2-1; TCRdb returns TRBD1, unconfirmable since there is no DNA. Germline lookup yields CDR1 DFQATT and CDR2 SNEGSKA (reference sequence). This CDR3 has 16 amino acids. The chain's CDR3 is CSARDPRERTYNEQFF.

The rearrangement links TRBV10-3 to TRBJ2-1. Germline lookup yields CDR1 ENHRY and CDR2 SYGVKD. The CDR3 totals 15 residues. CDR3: CAISRPMVAYNEQFF.

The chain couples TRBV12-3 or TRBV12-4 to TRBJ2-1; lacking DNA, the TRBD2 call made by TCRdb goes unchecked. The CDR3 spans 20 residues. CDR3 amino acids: CASRRLQGSGTLNSYNEQFF.

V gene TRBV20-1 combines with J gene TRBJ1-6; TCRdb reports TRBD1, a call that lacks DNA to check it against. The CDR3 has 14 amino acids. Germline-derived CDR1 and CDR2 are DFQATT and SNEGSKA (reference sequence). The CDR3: CSALGTGGGSPLHF.

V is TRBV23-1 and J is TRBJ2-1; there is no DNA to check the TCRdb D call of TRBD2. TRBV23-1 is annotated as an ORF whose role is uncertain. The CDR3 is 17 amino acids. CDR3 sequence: CASHQRGGPSSYNEQFF.

The CDR3 here is CASSYSRINEKLFF. The chain joins TRBV6-5 to TRBJ1-4. There are 14 residues in the CDR3. The germline V gene encodes CDR1 MNHEY and CDR2 SVGAGI.

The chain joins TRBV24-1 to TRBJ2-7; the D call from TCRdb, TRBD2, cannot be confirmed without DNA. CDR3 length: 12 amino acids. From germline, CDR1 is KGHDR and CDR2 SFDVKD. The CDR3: CATSDLRREQYF.

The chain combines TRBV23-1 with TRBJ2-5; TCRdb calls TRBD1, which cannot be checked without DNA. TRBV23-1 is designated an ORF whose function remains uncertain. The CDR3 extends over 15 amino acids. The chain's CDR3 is CASSGGAAGEETQYF.

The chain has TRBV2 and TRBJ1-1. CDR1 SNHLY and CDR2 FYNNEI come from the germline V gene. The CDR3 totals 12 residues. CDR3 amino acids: CASSVATTEAFF.

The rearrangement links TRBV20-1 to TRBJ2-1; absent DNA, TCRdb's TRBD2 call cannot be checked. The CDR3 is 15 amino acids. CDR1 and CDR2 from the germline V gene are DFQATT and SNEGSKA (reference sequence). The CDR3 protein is CSAQRGSSGTDEQFF.

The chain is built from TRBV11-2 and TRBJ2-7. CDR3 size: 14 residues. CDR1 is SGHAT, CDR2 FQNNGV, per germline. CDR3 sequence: CASSLGHTSYEQYF. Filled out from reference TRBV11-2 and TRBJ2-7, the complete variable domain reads EAGVAQSPRYKIIEKRQSVAFWCNPISGHATLYWYQQILGQGPKLLIQFQNNGVVDDSQLPKDRFSAERLKGVDSTLKIQPAKLEDSAVYLCASSLGHTSYEQYFGPGTRLTVT.

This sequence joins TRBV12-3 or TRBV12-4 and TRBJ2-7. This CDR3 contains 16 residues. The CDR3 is CASTQGSTAWANEQYF.

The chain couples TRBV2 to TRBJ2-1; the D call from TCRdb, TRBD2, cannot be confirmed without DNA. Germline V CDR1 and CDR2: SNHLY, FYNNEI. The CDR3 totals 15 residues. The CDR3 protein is CASSEGTSGDLEQFF.